This T cell receptor beta chain came from a study of T cells in Graves' hyperthyroidism and ophthalmopathy. Study conclusions and caveats: Ophthalmopathy stood apart from stable hyperthyroidism in a 13 V-J model. Clonotypes that were expanded in thyroid above 0.001 mostly appeared in blood too.

Uncontrolled infection, other autoimmune disease, pregnancy or lactation led to exclusion. Clinical symptoms, serum thyroxine, TRAb, thyroid ultrasound and orbital computed tomography informed diagnoses. The CDR3 is made up of 13 amino acids. The J segment lost 7 bases and the V segment lost 7 bases, leaving 10 bases of the junction unmatched. Per the germline V gene, CDR1 is SQVTM and CDR2 is ANQGSEA. RNA transcripts gave rise to amplified TCR beta CDR3 regions. A first-round RT-PCR of the TCR CDR3 used the HTBI primer set. TCRdb fed the multiplex PCR reads into MiXCR, producing one record per CDR3 protein. The repertoire holds about 350,000 distinct CDR3 sequences, with approximately 18% as singletons. This clonotype was observed at least ten times. The antigen is not known.

Material for sequencing was blood. The rearrangement uses TRBV29-1 and TRBJ1-1; 9 bases are a match to TRBD1. This clonotype was obtained from a woman between 40 and 50 years old with Graves' ophthalmopathy. CDR3 sequence (DNA): TGCAGCGCCAGGGGCCCGGGACAGGGTGAAGCTTTCTTT. Translation: CSARGPGQGEAFF.